This T cell receptor beta chain was identified during a study of blood T cell repertoires in COVID-19. In the study overall: From T cells, B-cell-depleted T cells, or PBMCs came the material, which was cDNA or gDNA.

This CDR3 has 15 amino acids. Trimming removed 3 bases from V and 2 bases from J, with 11 bases in between. Germline values: CDR1 LGHDT, CDR2 YNNKEL (reference sequence). Sequencing was performed with immunoSEQ multiplex PCR; in TCRdb, only in-frame clones are kept and a portion is missing. The sample lists about 80,000 clones, roughly 82% occurring once. The chain couples TRBV3-1 (or the pseudogene TRBV3-2) to TRBJ1-3; D is possibly TRBD1 (5 bases). Material: peripheral blood. This receptor was taken from a man at least 80 years old with acute or convalescent COVID-19. The CDR3 bases are TGTGCCAGCAGCCAGCCAGGGTCGACTGGAAACACCATATATTTT. Protein sequence: CASSQPGSTGNTIYF.